The following is a TCR beta chain sequence with its context. The CDR3 loop spans 13 amino acids. The trim removed 5 bases at V and 8 bases at J, leaving 7 bases unmatched. CDR1 and CDR2 (germline): LNHNV, YYDKDF (reference sequence). The data originate from a study of blood T cell repertoires in COVID-19. Study-wide background: Samples came from the United States, Italy and Spain, spanning acute and convalescent COVID-19. From T cells, B-cell-depleted T cells, or PBMCs came the material, which was cDNA or gDNA.

In the authors' methods: For nucleated cells, counts were estimated from reference gene primer amplification. Profiling relied on immunoSEQ multiplex PCR, and the TCRdb table lists in-frame clones only, not all of them. V and J calls and clone size follow that table, whereas D and trimming were derived from the DNA. The sample lists over 110,000 clones, approximately 89% occurring once. The V gene is TRBV15, the J gene TRBJ1-2, with 8 bases lining up with TRBD1. Sequencing was performed on peripheral blood. The sequence was obtained from a woman in her fifties or sixties with acute or convalescent COVID-19. In DNA form, the CDR3 reads TGTGCCACCAGCGCGCAGACAGGGGACGGCTACACCTTC. Its translation: CATSAQTGDGYTF. Variable domain in full (rest from reference TRBV15 and TRBJ1-2): DAMVIQNPRYQVTQFGKPVTLSCSQTLNHNVMYWYQQKSSQAPKLLFHYYDKDFNNEADTPDNFQSRRPNTSFCFLDIRSPGLGDTAMYLCATSAQTGDGYTFGSGTRLTVV.